This T cell receptor beta chain was observed in a study of identical twins. This CDR3 has 15 amino acids. The V end was cut by 0 bases, the J end by 7 bases, with 10 bases between. Germline values: CDR1 LGHDT, CDR2 YNNKEL (reference sequence). Template switching (which added a universal primer site) was used, and cDNA carried unique molecular identifiers. TCRdb ran MiXCR on the 5' RACE reads and lists one entry per CDR3 protein. The sample lists under 300,000 distinct CDR3 sequences, around 15% occurring once. This clonotype has just a few counts. Antigen: not known. General study findings and limits: Low generation probability was overrepresented in out-of-frame alpha sequences shared by twins. The conclusions drew on cross-sectional statistical analysis instead of tracking the same donors.

The rearrangement uses TRBV3-1 and TRBJ1-6, with no clear D. The receptor was derived from a woman aged 18-29 years in good health. Sequencing was carried out using memory (CD45RO+) T cells sorted from blood. In nucleotides, the CDR3 is TGTGCCAGCAGCCAAGATCAGAGGCTGAATTCACCCCTCCACTTT. This encodes CASSQDQRLNSPLHF.